Listed below are T cell receptor beta chains from one sample, sequenced in a study of blood T cell dynamics during melanoma immunotherapy. Profiled with immunoSEQ multiplex PCR; TCRdb holds only in-frame clones, not every one. The top ten hold around 19% of the sample, which has 700 to 950 clones, roughly 63% seen once. This specimen consisted of central memory CD8+ T cells from blood, obtained from a patient treated with checkpoint blockade. Source of these receptors: a human donor with melanoma. Each CDR3 is given with its conserved first and last residue. A D gene is named only where the DNA matches it firmly. Size tells how often a clone was seen (once, few, many) or the class of an expanded clone, and some rows leave it out.

V gene	J gene	CDR3 length	clone size	D gene	CDR3 DNA	CDR3 protein
TRBV5-6	TRBJ2-7	14	large	-	TGTGCCAGCAGCTTAACTGCTAGCGTCTACGAGCAGTACTTC	CASSLTASVYEQYF
TRBV7-9	TRBJ1-6	15	-	-	TGTGCCAGCAGCCCGAAGTCTGGGAGGGATTCACCCCTCCACTTT	CASSPKSGRDSPLHF
TRBV7-9	TRBJ2-7	14	few	TRBD1	TGTGCCAGCAGCATCCTCAGGGGGCCAGACGAGCAGTACTTC	CASSILRGPDEQYF
TRBV2	TRBJ1-5	16	-	-	TGTGCCAGCAGAGAAGTCGTTGGGAGGGGGAATCAGCCCCAGCATTTT	CASREVVGRGNQPQHF
TRBV6-6	TRBJ2-7	16	-	TRBD1	TGTGCCAGCAGTGGTAGATCGACAGGGGGCACCTACGAGCAGTACTTC	CASSGRSTGGTYEQYF
TRBV7-9	TRBJ2-1	15	hyperexpanded	-	TGTGCCAGCAGCTCCAGCGGGCCAGGAGACAATGAGCAGTTCTTC	CASSSSGPGDNEQFF
TRBV7-9	TRBJ2-5	12	-	-	TGTGCCAGCAGCGCACCCAAAGAGGCCCAGTACTTC	CASSAPKEAQYF
TRBV6-1	TRBJ1-2	13	-	-	TGTGCCAGCAGTGGGGGAGAATTCTATGGCTACACCTTC	CASSGGEFYGYTF
TRBV6-5	TRBJ1-2	14	once	-	TGTGCCAGCAAGACGGGAGGAACTAACTATGGCTACACCTTC	CASKTGGTNYGYTF
TRBV6-6	TRBJ1-2	16	-	-	TGTGCCAGCATCTCAAGGGACGTAGGGGGAACCTATGGCTACACCTTC	CASISRDVGGTYGYTF
TRBV6-5	TRBJ1-1	14	-	-	TGTGCCAGCAGTGCCTACAGGGATGGCACTGAAGCTTTCTTT	CASSAYRDGTEAFF
TRBV7-8	TRBJ2-5	14	-	-	TGTGCCAGCAGCTTAGCGGGGGGGCCGCAGGAGCAGTACTTC	CASSLAGGPQEQYF
TRBV2	TRBJ2-5	14	-	-	TGTGCCAGCAGCAGCCGGGCCCCAAGGGAGACCCAGTACTTC	CASSSRAPRETQYF
TRBV5-8	TRBJ2-7	14	-	-	TGTGCCAGCAGCTTAACTGCTAGCGTCTACGAGCAGTACTTC	CASSLTASVYEQYF
TRBV7-8	TRBJ1-5	15	-	TRBD1	TGTGCCAGCAGCGGACAGGGTTATAGCAATCAGCCCCAGCATTTT	CASSGQGYSNQPQHF
TRBV9	TRBJ2-5	14	-	TRBD1	TGTGCCAGCAGCACGGGGACAGCCGGAGAGACCCAGTACTTC	CASSTGTAGETQYF
TRBV6-1	TRBJ2-4	16	once	-	TGTGCCAGCAGTGAGCAACATGGGCTAGCCAAAAACATTCAGTACTTC	CASSEQHGLAKNIQYF
TRBV7-9	TRBJ2-5	13	-	-	TGTGCCAGCAGCACGACAGTCCAAGAGACCCAGTACTTC	CASSTTVQETQYF
TRBV5-1	TRBJ2-7	13	-	-	TGCGCCAGCAGCTTGGAGCCACACTACGAGCAGTACTTC	CASSLEPHYEQYF
TRBV7-3	TRBJ2-1	15	-	TRBD1	TGTGCCAGCAGCTCCGGGACAGGGATCTACAATGAGCAGTTCTTC	CASSSGTGIYNEQFF
TRBV6-5	TRBJ2-1	13	-	-	TGTGCCAGCAGCTCACTAGAATTCCTCGAGCAGTTCTTC	CASSSLEFLEQFF
TRBV15	TRBJ2-7	15	few	-	TGTGCCACCAGCGTAGAGGTCGGGGAATACTACGAGCAGTACTTC	CATSVEVGEYYEQYF
TRBV6-4	TRBJ2-2	15	-	TRBD1	TGTGCCAGCAGCGCCGGGACAGGGGACACCGGGGAGCTGTTTTTT	CASSAGTGDTGELFF
TRBV13	TRBJ2-7	14	-	TRBD1	TGTGCCAGCAGCTTTGGGACAGGGGCGGGTGAGCAGTACTTC	CASSFGTGAGEQYF
TRBV5-6	TRBJ1-4	17	few	-	TGTGCCAGCAGCTTCCTCAGGGAGTCTGCAACTAATGAAAAACTGTTTTTT	CASSFLRESATNEKLFF
TRBV6-4	TRBJ2-3	13	-	-	TGTGCCAGCAGTGGAGGAGAGACAGATACGCAGTATTTT	CASSGGETDTQYF
TRBV7-1	TRBJ2-7	13	few	TRBD1	TGTGCCAGCAGCGTCGGACAGGCTTACGAGCAGTACTTC	CASSVGQAYEQYF
TRBV9	TRBJ2-1	18	few	TRBD1	TGTGCCAGCAGCTATTCGAAGTCGGGGACAGGGGGACTCGATGAGCAGTTCTTC	CASSYSKSGTGGLDEQFF
TRBV27	TRBJ2-1	12	-	-	TGTGCCAGCAGGGGATCCTACAATGAGCAGTTCTTC	CASRGSYNEQFF
TRBV27	TRBJ2-3	13	few	-	TGTGCCAGCAGTGCCCTCGGGACAGATACGCAGTATTTT	CASSALGTDTQYF
TRBV27	TRBJ2-1	12	once	-	TGTGCCAGCAGCGGCCGTCTCGATGAGCAGTTCTTC	CASSGRLDEQFF
TRBV4-1	TRBJ2-3	15	-	-	TGCGCCAGCAGCCGATCCAGCAGCGGACGAGATACGCAGTATTTT	CASSRSSSGRDTQYF
TRBV29-1	TRBJ2-7	15	-	-	TGCAGCGTTGAAGAGACGACAGGTCTGGAGGACGAGCAGTACTTC	CSVEETTGLEDEQYF
TRBV9	TRBJ2-3	17	-	TRBD1	TGTGCCAGCAGCGCCTTCGGCGAGGGGGCCTACACAGATACGCAGTATTTT	CASSAFGEGAYTDTQYF
TRBV13	TRBJ2-3	13	-	-	TGTGCCAGCAGCTTAACGTACACAGATACGCAGTATTTT	CASSLTYTDTQYF
TRBV6-1	TRBJ2-1	15	-	-	TGTGCCAGCAGTGAATTCGGGGGCTCCTACAATGAGCAGTTCTTC	CASSEFGGSYNEQFF
TRBV7-2	TRBJ1-5	15	-	-	TGTGCCAGCAGCGCGACAGTGGCGGGCGATCAGCCCCAGCATTTT	CASSATVAGDQPQHF
TRBV6-4	TRBJ2-5	15	-	TRBD2	TGTGCCAGCAGTCGGACTAGCGGGACGCAAGAGACCCAGTACTTC	CASSRTSGTQETQYF
TRBV27	TRBJ2-7	13	few	-	TGTGCCAGCAGTTTGTCACGTCTGTACGAGCAGTACTTC	CASSLSRLYEQYF
TRBV12-2	TRBJ2-3	15	-	-	TGTGCAAGTCGCTTAGCGGGGGACAGGGGCGATACGCAGTATTTT	CASRLAGDRGDTQYF
TRBV28	TRBJ2-3	17	-	TRBD1	TGTGCCAGCAGTTTCCCTTTGACAGGGACCGTCACAGATACGCAGTATTTT	CASSFPLTGTVTDTQYF
TRBV7-7	TRBJ2-2	15	-	TRBD2	TGTGCCAGCAGCTTCCGGCGGGGGGGGACCGGGGAGCTGTTTTTT	CASSFRRGGTGELFF
TRBV6-5	TRBJ2-5	15	-	-	TGTGCCAGCAGCCCCGGAGGCGGAGAGCTAGAGACCCAGTACTTC	CASSPGGGELETQYF
TRBV9	TRBJ2-5	16	few	TRBD1	TGTGCCAGCGGTCGGAACCGGGACAGTGGGGAAGAGACCCAGTACTTC	CASGRNRDSGEETQYF
TRBV7-9	TRBJ2-5	12	once	-	TGTGCCAGCAGCGCACCCAAAGAGACCCAGTACTTC	CASSAPKETQYF
TRBV19	TRBJ1-1	15	-	-	TGTGCCAGTACGGTCCTTCCTTCGGCTAACACTGAAGCTTTCTTT	CASTVLPSANTEAFF
TRBV10-1	TRBJ2-2	13	-	-	TGCGCCAGCAGTCTTGATTACACCGGGGAGCTGTTTTTT	CASSLDYTGELFF
TRBV7-8	TRBJ2-1	16	-	-	TGTGCCAGCAGCGCCGGGCTCGGGACTTCCTACAATGAGCAGTTCTTC	CASSAGLGTSYNEQFF
TRBV29-1	TRBJ2-1	13	-	-	TGCAGCCTTAAGGGAGGAAGAGCCAATGAGCAGTTCTTC	CSLKGGRANEQFF
TRBV29-1	TRBJ2-5	17	few	TRBD1	TGCAGCGTTTTGCCCGGGGACAGGGGAGGCATACAAGAGACCCAGTACTTC	CSVLPGDRGGIQETQYF
TRBV18	TRBJ1-6	15	once	-	TGTGCCAGCTCCCAGACAGGATTTAGAGGTTCACCCCTCCACTTT	CASSQTGFRGSPLHF
TRBV11-3	TRBJ2-3	15	-	TRBD2	TGTGCCAGCAGCTTAGGGACTAGCGGGGGAGATACGCAGTATTTT	CASSLGTSGGDTQYF
TRBV11-1	TRBJ1-5	15	-	TRBD1	TGTGCCAGCAGCTCGACAGGGCCAGGGAATCAGCCCCAGCATTTT	CASSSTGPGNQPQHF